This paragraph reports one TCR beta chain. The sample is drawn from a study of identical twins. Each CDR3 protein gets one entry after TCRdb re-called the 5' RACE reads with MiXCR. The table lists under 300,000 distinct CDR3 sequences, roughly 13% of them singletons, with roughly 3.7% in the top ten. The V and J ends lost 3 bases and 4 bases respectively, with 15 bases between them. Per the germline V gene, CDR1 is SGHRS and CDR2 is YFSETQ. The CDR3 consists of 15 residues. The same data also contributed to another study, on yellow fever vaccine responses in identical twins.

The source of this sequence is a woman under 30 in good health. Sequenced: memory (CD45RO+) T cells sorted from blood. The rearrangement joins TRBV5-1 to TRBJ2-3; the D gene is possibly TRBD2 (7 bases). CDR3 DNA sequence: TGCGCCAGCAGCTCGGAGGGGGGGGTCGCAGATACGCAGTATTTT. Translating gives CASSSEGGVADTQYF.